Listed here are 21 T cell receptor beta chains from one sample, sequenced in a study of breast tumors, draining lymph nodes, adjacent tissues. Breast cancer patients provided tissue from their axillary draining lymph nodes. TCRdb reprocessed the multiplex PCR reads with MiXCR, giving one entry per CDR3 protein. The sample has 150,000 to 250,000 distinct CDR3 sequences, 31% seen once; the top ten hold 4% to 4.5%. The sample comprised axillary lymph node tissue. These receptors came from a female donor with breast cancer. Some clones in this sample may be carry-over from other donors' samples.

At least ten counts were recorded for this clonotype. V is TRBV7-2 and J is TRBJ2-1; 12 bases match TRBD1. Germline CDR1 SGHTA, CDR2 FQGNSA. Trimming took 2 bases from V and 6 from J; bases not matched to a gene: 5. The CDR3 has 16 amino acids. In DNA, the CDR3 is TGTGCCAGCAGCTTAAGGGGACAGGGGGCGCCCAATGAGCAGTTCTTC. It encodes CASSLRGQGAPNEQFF.

This clonotype was observed at least ten times. The chain joins TRBV7-2 to TRBJ1-4, with D unclear. Trimming stripped 5 bases from V and 0 bases from J, with 13 bases between. The CDR3 spans 16 residues. Germline-derived CDR1 and CDR2 are SGHTA and FQGNSA. CDR3 sequence: CASSTGSTPTNEKLFF. Here the CDR3 DNA reads TGTGCCAGCAGCACCGGGTCCACCCCAACTAATGAAAAACTGTTTTTT.

The gene calls are TRBV20-1 and TRBJ2-3; 7 bases align to TRBD2. V gave up 0 bases and J gave up 11 bases; unmatched junction bases: 8. The CDR3 sequence is 13 residues long. CDR1 is DFQATT, CDR2 SNEGSKA, per germline (reference sequence). CDR3 in DNA: TGCAGTGCTAGAGATTCCCGGGGGGATGAGCAGTATTTT. As protein: CSARDSRGDEQYF.

With regard to this clonotype: This sequence may be a read error, since a much larger clone differs from it by one base. The chain couples TRBV7-2 to TRBJ2-3; 10 bases are shared with TRBD2. This CDR3 region has 17 residues. CDR1 and CDR2 from the germline V gene are SGHTA and FQGNSA. The CDR3 is CASSLAVLAGVTDPQYF. CDR3 nucleotides: TGTGCCAGCAGCTTAGCAGTTCTAGCGGGAGTCACAGATCCGCAGTATTTT.

This clonotype was counted only a few times. This chain joins TRBV4-3 and TRBJ1-1; D remains ambiguous. V was pared by 3 bases and J by 6 bases, with 11 bases between. The CDR3 consists of 13 residues. Germline V gene data show CDR1 as LGHNA and CDR2 as YSLEER. The CDR3 reads CASSQFRRAEAFF. The CDR3 nucleotides are TGCGCCAGCAGCCAGTTCCGGAGGGCTGAAGCTTTCTTT.

This clonotype was seen at least ten times. This chain uses TRBV20-1 with TRBJ2-1; the match to TRBD1 covers 7 bases. The CDR3 loop spans 10 amino acids. After removal of 5 bases from V and 15 bases from J, the junction contained 7 bases not matched to a gene. CDR1 DFQATT and CDR2 SNEGSKA come from the germline V gene (reference sequence). This CDR3 is CSAAGTATFF. For the CDR3, the DNA is TGCAGTGCTGCCGGGACAGCTACGTTCTTC.

This clonotype was found a few times. A much larger clonotype is one base distant, so this may be a read error. The chain has TRBV19 and TRBJ1-5; TRBD1 is a possible D gene (5 bases). Germline V gene data show CDR1 as LNHDA and CDR2 as SQIVND (reference sequence). This CDR3 region has 15 residues. CDR3 DNA: TGTGCCGGTAGTATGGGACCTTATAGCAATCAGCCCCAGCATTTT. This sequence encodes CAGSMGPYSNQPQHF.

In this sample, this clonotype turned up many times. This sequence joins TRBV27 and TRBJ2-5, with D perhaps TRBD1 or TRBD2 (6 bases each). Germline CDR1 and CDR2: MNHEY and SMNVEV (reference sequence). Deletions cut 6 bases from V and 6 bases from J, with 17 bases between. CDR3 length: 14 residues. Here the CDR3 DNA reads TGTGCCAGCAGAGGCAGGGGAGGAGTAAAGACCCAGTACTTC. Amino acids: CASRGRGGVKTQYF.

The J gene is TRBJ2-1, the V gene TRBV9; 12 positions match TRBD2. This CDR3 comprises 16 residues. Germline V gene data show CDR1 as SGDLS and CDR2 as YYNGEE. The V segment lost 2 bases and the J segment 7 bases; nucleotides outside the gene matches: 7. The CDR3 region is CASSVDHGLAGNEQFF. The CDR3 region has the DNA TGTGCCAGCAGCGTTGACCATGGACTAGCGGGGAATGAGCAGTTCTTC.

This clonotype showed up just once. This is likely a read error, given that the CDR3 carries no conserved phenylalanine or tryptophan at its end. It is unclear where the CDR3 begins or ends on the DNA, so no DNA is shown, and the CDR3 is as TCRdb lists it. J is TRBJ2-2 and V is TRBV20-1. The CDR3 spans 10 residues, counting both ends. Germline V gene lookup returns CDR1 DFQATT and CDR2 SNEGSKA (reference sequence). The CDR3 protein is CSATGGAVFI.

At least ten counts were recorded for this clonotype. The chain is built from TRBV30 and TRBJ1-2; perhaps TRBD1 as D (5 bases). V was clipped by 1 base and J by 7 bases, with 10 bases between them. The CDR3 sequence is 12 residues long. Per germline, CDR1 GTSNPN and CDR2 SVGIG (reference sequence). CDR3 protein: CAWSAPRGGYTF. The DNA for the CDR3 is TGTGCCTGGAGTGCCCCGAGGGGTGGCTACACCTTC.

In this sample, this clonotype turned up many times. The V call is TRBV5-6, the J call TRBJ2-1; possible D gene TRBD2, 6 bases. V was trimmed by 0 bases and J by 0 bases, leaving 10 bases between them. CDR3 size: 16 residues. Germline values: CDR1 SGHDT, CDR2 YYEEEE. CDR3 amino acids: CASSLGSGVSYNEQFF. DNA of the CDR3: TGTGCCAGCAGCTTGGGGTCGGGAGTCTCCTACAATGAGCAGTTCTTC.

This clonotype has at least ten counts. This chain joins TRBV15 and TRBJ2-2; maybe TRBD2 (5 bases). The CDR3 contains 15 residues. The ends were cut back, 4 bases at V and 0 bases at J, with 9 bases in the middle. Germline V gene data show CDR1 as LNHNV and CDR2 as YYDKDF (reference sequence). The CDR3, as DNA: TGTGCCACCAGCACCAGCGGAACGAACACCGGGGAGCTGTTTTTT. Translation gives CATSTSGTNTGELFF.

The V gene is TRBV11-2, the J gene TRBJ2-5; 8 bases match TRBD2. This CDR3 has 17 amino acids. Trimming took 5 bases from V and 5 from J; bases not matched to a gene: 16. Per germline, CDR1 SGHAT and CDR2 FQNNGV. The CDR3 sequence is CASSPIAGSGTGETQYF. The CDR3 nucleotides read TGTGCCAGCAGCCCCATAGCGGGGTCGGGCACCGGGGAGACCCAGTACTTC.

This clonotype has ten or more counts. The rearrangement uses TRBV11-3 and TRBJ2-3; 8 nucleotides align to TRBD1. CDR3 length: 13 amino acids. Germline-derived CDR1 and CDR2 are SGHNT and YENEEA. V shed 2 bases, J shed 11 bases, and the junction held 6 bases outside the gene matches. The CDR3 loop is CASSLFTGGEQYF. The DNA for the CDR3 is TGTGCCAGCAGCTTATTTACAGGGGGTGAGCAGTATTTT.

This clonotype was picked up many times. The V gene is TRBV6-5, the J gene TRBJ2-1; tentative D call: TRBD2 (5 bases). V gave up 5 bases and J gave up 9 bases, with 11 bases separating them. This CDR3 has 12 residues. Germline lookup yields CDR1 MNHEY and CDR2 SVGAGI. In DNA form, the CDR3 reads TGTGCCAGCAGTCTAGCACCGCCTGAGCAGTTCTTC. The encoded protein is CASSLAPPEQFF.

Concerning this clonotype itself: A read error is possible here, since a much larger clone lies one base away. The chain employs TRBV6-1 and TRBJ1-3, with no clear D. The CDR3 has 15 residues. The germline V gene has CDR1 MNHNS and CDR2 SASEGT. V shed 5 bases and J shed 0 bases, with 11 bases lying between them. The DNA of the CDR3 is TGTGCCAGCAGTCAAGTCACTTTCTCTGGAAACACCATATATTTT. Protein sequence: CASSQVTFSGNTIYF.

In the case of this clonotype: This sequence may be a read error, since a much larger clone differs from it by one base. The missing conserved phenylalanine or tryptophan at the end of this CDR3 makes a read error likely. This CDR3 is CASSRSQGYGYTS. CDR3 DNA: TGTGCCAGCAGCCGAAGTCAGGGGTATGGCTACACCTCC. V and J are TRBV9 and TRBJ1-2, with D perhaps matching TRBD1 (6 bases). Germline V lookup: CDR1 SGDLS, CDR2 YYNGEE. The V end was cut by 4 bases, the J end by 5 bases, with 12 bases between. The CDR3 is 13 residues long.

This clonotype was observed many times. This rearrangement joins TRBV2 to TRBJ1-2; no definite D call. This CDR3 contains 11 residues. Germline CDR1 is SNHLY and CDR2 is FYNNEI. Trimming removed 6 bases from V and 8 bases from J, with 10 bases in between. The CDR3 protein is CASSYGVGYTF. DNA of the CDR3: TGTGCCAGCAGCTATGGTGTCGGCTACACCTTC.

The sample holds many counts of this clonotype. The genes are TRBV5-1 and TRBJ1-2; D is unclear. Germline CDR1 reads SGHRS; CDR2 reads YFSETQ. Trimming took 3 bases from V and 6 from J, leaving 6 bases between them. This CDR3 is built from 11 residues. CDR3 nucleotides: TGCGCCAGCAGCTCGGCTAATGGCTACACCTTC. The encoded protein is CASSSANGYTF. Looking up the rest from reference TRBV5-1 and TRBJ1-2 gives the full variable domain: KAGVTQTPRYLIKTRGQQVTLSCSPISGHRSVSWYQQTPGQGLQFLFEYFSETQRNKGNFPGRFSGRQFSNSRSEMNVSTLELGDSALYLCASSSANGYTFGSGTRLTVV.

Notes on this clonotype: Being one base from a much bigger clone, this may be a read error. This chain uses TRBV6-1 with TRBJ1-2; TRBD1 agrees at 8 bases. V shed 5 bases and J 3 bases; nucleotides not matched to a gene: 8. This CDR3 is 15 amino acids long. The germline V gene encodes CDR1 MNHNS and CDR2 SASEGT. CDR3 protein: CASSHPGGFDYGYTF. The CDR3 DNA is TGTGCCAGCAGTCATCCAGGGGGCTTCGACTATGGCTACACCTTC.